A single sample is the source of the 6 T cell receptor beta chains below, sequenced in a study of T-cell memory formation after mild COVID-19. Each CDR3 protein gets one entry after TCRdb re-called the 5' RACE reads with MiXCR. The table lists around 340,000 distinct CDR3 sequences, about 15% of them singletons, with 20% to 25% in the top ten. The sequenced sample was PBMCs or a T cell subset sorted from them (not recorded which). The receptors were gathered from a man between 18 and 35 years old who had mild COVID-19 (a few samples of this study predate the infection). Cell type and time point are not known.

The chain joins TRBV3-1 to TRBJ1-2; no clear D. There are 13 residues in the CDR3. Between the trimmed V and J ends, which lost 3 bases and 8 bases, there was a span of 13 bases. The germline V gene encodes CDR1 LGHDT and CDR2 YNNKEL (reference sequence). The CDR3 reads CASSQSRIRGYTF. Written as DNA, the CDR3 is TGTGCCAGCAGCCAGTCCAGGATACGCGGCTACACCTTC.

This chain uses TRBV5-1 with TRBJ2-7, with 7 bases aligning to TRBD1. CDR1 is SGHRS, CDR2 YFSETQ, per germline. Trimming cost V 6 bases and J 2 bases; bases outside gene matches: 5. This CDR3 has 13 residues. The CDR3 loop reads CASNKDRAYEQYF. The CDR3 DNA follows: TGCGCCAGCAACAAAGACAGGGCCTACGAGCAGTACTTC.

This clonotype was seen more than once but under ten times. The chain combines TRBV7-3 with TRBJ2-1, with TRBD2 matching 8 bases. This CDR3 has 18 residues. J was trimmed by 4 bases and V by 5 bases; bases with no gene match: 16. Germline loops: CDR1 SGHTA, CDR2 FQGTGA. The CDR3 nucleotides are TGTGCCAGCAGCCCAAGGGGTGTCAGCGGGGGCGATTACAATGAGCAGTTCTTC. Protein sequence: CASSPRGVSGGDYNEQFF.

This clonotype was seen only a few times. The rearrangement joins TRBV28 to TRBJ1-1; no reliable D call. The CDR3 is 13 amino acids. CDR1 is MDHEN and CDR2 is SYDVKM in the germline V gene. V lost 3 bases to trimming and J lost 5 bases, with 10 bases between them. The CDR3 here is CASSFTGETEAFF. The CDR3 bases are TGTGCCAGCAGTTTTACCGGGGAAACTGAAGCTTTCTTT.

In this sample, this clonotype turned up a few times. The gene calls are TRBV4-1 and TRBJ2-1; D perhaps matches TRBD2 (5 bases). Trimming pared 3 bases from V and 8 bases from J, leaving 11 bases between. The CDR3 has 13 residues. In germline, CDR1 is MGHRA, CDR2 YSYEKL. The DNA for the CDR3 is TGCGCCAGCAGCCATCTAGGGCGGGATGAGCAGTTCTTC. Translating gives CASSHLGRDEQFF.

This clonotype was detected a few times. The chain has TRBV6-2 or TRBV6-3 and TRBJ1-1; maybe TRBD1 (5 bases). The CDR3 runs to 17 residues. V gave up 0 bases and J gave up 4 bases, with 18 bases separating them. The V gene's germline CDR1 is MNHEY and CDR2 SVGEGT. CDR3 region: CASSYSHFDKRGTEAFF. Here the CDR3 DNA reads TGTGCCAGCAGTTACTCCCATTTTGACAAGAGGGGCACTGAAGCTTTCTTT.